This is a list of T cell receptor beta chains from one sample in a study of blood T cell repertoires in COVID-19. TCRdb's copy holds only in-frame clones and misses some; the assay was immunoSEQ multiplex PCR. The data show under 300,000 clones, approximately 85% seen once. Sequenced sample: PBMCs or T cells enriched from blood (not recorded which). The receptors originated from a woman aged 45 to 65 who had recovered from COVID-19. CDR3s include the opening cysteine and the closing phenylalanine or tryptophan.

CDR3aa: CASSPSGAGNNGGYTF
j_gene: TRBJ1-2
v_gene: TRBV4-1

CDR3aa: CASSLLLGDEQFF
j_gene: TRBJ2-1
v_gene: TRBV11-1

CDR3aa: CASSLELAGYNEQFF
j_gene: TRBJ2-1
v_gene: TRBV5-1

CDR3aa: CASSPRDYYEQYF
j_gene: TRBJ2-7
v_gene: TRBV27

CDR3aa: CASSLVGTSGYNEQFF
j_gene: TRBJ2-1
v_gene: TRBV7-2

CDR3aa: CASSPGLAGRQYF
j_gene: TRBJ2-3
v_gene: TRBV14

CDR3aa: CASSVNTAYEQYF
j_gene: TRBJ2-7
v_gene: TRBV9

CDR3aa: CASSVDRDALYTF
j_gene: TRBJ1-2
v_gene: TRBV5-4

CDR3aa: CAWNRDGYTF
j_gene: TRBJ1-2
v_gene: TRBV30

CDR3aa: CASSFFQGIYEQYF
j_gene: TRBJ2-7
v_gene: TRBV28

CDR3aa: CASSSPMGQGASEAFF
j_gene: TRBJ1-1
v_gene: TRBV7-9

CDR3aa: CASRGTGGYEQFF
j_gene: TRBJ2-1
v_gene: TRBV2

CDR3aa: CASRFTDRVDYGYTF
j_gene: TRBJ1-2
v_gene: TRBV6-5

CDR3aa: CASSVLAGQDTGELFF
j_gene: TRBJ2-2
v_gene: TRBV5-5

CDR3aa: CASSPDNSYEQYF
j_gene: TRBJ2-7
v_gene: TRBV13

CDR3aa: CASSQDGPGGATNEKLFF
j_gene: TRBJ1-4
v_gene: TRBV3-1/TRBV3-2

CDR3aa: CASLGQGLNTIYF
j_gene: TRBJ1-3
v_gene: TRBV10-2

CDR3aa: CASSQGQQYEQYF
j_gene: TRBJ2-7
v_gene: TRBV18

CDR3aa: CASSRLAGGGGEQFF
j_gene: TRBJ2-1
v_gene: TRBV6-4

CDR3aa: CASSLAGTANQPQHF
j_gene: TRBJ1-5
v_gene: TRBV5-6

CDR3aa: CASSLWLAGELFF
j_gene: TRBJ2-2
v_gene: TRBV12-3/TRBV12-4

CDR3aa: CASRTGGASYEQYF
j_gene: TRBJ2-7
v_gene: TRBV6-5